This record looks at one T cell receptor beta chain sequence and its context. Its antigen is still unknown. This sample was taken from a study of resident and recirculating memory T cells in vitiligo. Study-wide context: Genomic DNA was extracted from whole homogenized samples, with no cell sorting. Study findings and constraints: No single dominant TCR clone appeared; lesion clonality varied.

Repertoires were generated with immunoSEQ multiplex PCR, while TCRdb's copy carries only in-frame clones and drops some. The data show 35,000 to 45,000 clones, with about 90% seen just once and 4.5% held by the top ten. Per the germline V gene, CDR1 is LNHDA and CDR2 is SQIVND (reference sequence). The V end was cut by 7 bases, the J end by 5 bases, with 17 bases between. This CDR3 is built from 14 residues. No patient showed confetti depigmentation, a clinical sign of active disease. No vitiligo treatment was given during the prior three months. Material for sequencing was blood. This rearrangement joins TRBV19 to TRBJ1-1, with a weak D call TRBD1 (5 bases). This clonotype originated in a male donor with vitiligo. The CDR3 DNA is TGTGCCAGTACTCCTCTGCAGGGCACGACTGAAGCTTTCTTT. Protein sequence: CASTPLQGTTEAFF.